This TCR beta chain originates from a study of blood T cell repertoires in COVID-19. Whole-study context: The origin of the acute and convalescent COVID-19 samples was the United States, Italy and Spain. The cDNA or gDNA used as material had been derived from T cells, B-cell-depleted T cells, or PBMCs.

The ends lost 5 bases at V and 9 bases at J; junction bases unmatched: 5. The length of the CDR3 is 15 residues. Germline loops: CDR1 SGHVS, CDR2 FNYEAQ. In the authors' workflow: Nucleated cell counts were estimated from reference gene primer amplification. Only in-frame clones appear in the TCRdb table, and some are missing; sequencing was by immunoSEQ multiplex PCR. V and J calls plus clone size are reproduced from that table; the DNA served to infer D and trimming. Of about 230,000 clones in the sample, 70% to 90% are singletons; the top ten hold around 0.97%. The chain combines TRBV7-6 with TRBJ2-1, with 15 bases that match TRBD2. The sample comprised peripheral blood. The receptor's source is a man aged 40-49 years with acute or convalescent COVID-19. CDR3 DNA sequence: TGTGCCAGCAGCCGGACTAGCGGGGGGGTTGGTGAGCAGTTCTTC. This gives the protein CASSRTSGGVGEQFF.